The entry below describes one T cell receptor (beta chain). This entry comes from a study of blood T cell repertoires in COVID-19. Study-wide context: PBMCs, B-cell-depleted T cells, or T cells were the source of the cDNA or gDNA that made up the material.

Germline V lookup: CDR1 LGHDT, CDR2 YNNKEL (reference sequence). V gave up 2 bases and J gave up 6 bases; unmatched junction bases: 7. This CDR3 spans 14 amino acids. Data came from immunoSEQ multiplex PCR; TCRdb stores just in-frame clones and leaves some out. The table has approximately 130,000 clones, around 80% seen once. This chain joins TRBV3-1 (or the pseudogene TRBV3-2) and TRBJ2-7; TRBD2 agrees at 7 bases. The material sequenced was peripheral blood. This clonotype originated in a human donor in a cohort sampled during active COVID-19. The CDR3 loop reads CASSQYSASGEQYF. DNA for the CDR3: TGTGCCAGCAGCCAATACTCGGCTAGCGGCGAGCAGTACTTC.